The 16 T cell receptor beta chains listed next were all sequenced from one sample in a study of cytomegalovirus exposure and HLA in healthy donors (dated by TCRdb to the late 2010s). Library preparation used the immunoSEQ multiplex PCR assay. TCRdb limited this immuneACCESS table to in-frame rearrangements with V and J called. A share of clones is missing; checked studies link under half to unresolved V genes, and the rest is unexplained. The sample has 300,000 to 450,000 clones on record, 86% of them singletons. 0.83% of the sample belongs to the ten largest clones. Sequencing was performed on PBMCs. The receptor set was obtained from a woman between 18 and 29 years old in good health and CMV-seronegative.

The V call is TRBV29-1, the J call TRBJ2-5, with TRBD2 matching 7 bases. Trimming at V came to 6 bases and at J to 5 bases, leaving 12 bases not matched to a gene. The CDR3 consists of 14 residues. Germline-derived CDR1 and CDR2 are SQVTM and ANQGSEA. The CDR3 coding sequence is TGCAGCGTATGGGGGGGACGCCCCCGGGAGACCCAGTACTTC. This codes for CSVWGGRPRETQYF.

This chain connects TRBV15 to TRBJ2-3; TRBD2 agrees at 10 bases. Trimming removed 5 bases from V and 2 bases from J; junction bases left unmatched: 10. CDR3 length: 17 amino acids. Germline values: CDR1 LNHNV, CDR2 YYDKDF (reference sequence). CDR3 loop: CATSPGTSEGLTDTQYF. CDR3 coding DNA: TGTGCCACCAGCCCCGGGACTAGCGAGGGGCTCACAGATACGCAGTATTTT.

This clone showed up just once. The CDR3 DNA reads as TGTGCCAGTAGTATATGGGGACAGGGGAGGAAAAAACTGTTTTTT. Its translation: CASSIWGQGRKKLFF. The V call is TRBV19, the J call TRBJ1-4, with 10 bases matching TRBD1. CDR1 is LNHDA and CDR2 is SQIVND in the germline V gene (reference sequence). Unmatched junction bases numbered 6, after V lost 2 bases and J lost 9 bases. This CDR3 is 15 amino acids long.

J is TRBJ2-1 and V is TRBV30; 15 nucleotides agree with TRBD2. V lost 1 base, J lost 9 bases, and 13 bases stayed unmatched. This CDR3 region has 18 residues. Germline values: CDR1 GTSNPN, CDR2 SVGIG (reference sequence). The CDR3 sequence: CAWSGRTSGRAYQGEQFF. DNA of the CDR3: TGTGCCTGGAGTGGTCGGACTAGCGGGAGGGCCTATCAGGGTGAGCAGTTCTTC.

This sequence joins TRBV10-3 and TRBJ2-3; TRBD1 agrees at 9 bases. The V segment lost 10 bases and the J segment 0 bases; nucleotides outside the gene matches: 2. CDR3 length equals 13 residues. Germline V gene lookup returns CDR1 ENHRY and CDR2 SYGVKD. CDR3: CANGQGSTDTQYF. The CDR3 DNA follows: TGTGCCAACGGACAGGGGAGCACAGATACGCAGTATTTT.

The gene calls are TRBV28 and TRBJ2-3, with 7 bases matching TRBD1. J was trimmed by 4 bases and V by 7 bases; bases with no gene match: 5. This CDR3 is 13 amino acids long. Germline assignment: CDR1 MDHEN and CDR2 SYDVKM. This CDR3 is CASIDRDSDTQYF. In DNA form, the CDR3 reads TGTGCCAGCATTGACAGGGATTCAGATACGCAGTATTTT.

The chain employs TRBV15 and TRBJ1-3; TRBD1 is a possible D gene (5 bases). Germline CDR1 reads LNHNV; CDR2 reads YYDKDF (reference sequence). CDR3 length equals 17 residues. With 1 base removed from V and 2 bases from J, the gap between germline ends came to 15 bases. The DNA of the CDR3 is TGTGCCACCAGCAGAGGGTCAGGGAGGCTAGCTGGAAACACCATATATTTT. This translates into CATSRGSGRLAGNTIYF.

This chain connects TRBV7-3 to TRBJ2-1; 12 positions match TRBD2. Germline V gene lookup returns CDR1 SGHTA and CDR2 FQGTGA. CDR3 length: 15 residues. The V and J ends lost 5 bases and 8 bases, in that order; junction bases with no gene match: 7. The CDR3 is CASSPRTSGNDEQFF. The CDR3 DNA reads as TGTGCCAGCAGCCCAAGGACTAGCGGGAACGATGAGCAGTTCTTC.

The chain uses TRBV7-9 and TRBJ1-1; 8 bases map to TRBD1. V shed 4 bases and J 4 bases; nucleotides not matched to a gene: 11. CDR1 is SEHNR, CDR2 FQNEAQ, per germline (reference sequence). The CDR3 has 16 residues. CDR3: CASSSRTGREGTEAFF. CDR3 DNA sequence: TGTGCCAGCAGCTCTAGGACAGGGCGGGAGGGCACTGAAGCTTTCTTT.

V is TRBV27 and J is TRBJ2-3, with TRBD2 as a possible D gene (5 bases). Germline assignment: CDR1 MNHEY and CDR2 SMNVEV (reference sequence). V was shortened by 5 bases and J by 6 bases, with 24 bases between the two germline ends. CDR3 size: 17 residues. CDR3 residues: CASSRRPSAAYGDTQYF. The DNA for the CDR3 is TGTGCCAGCAGTCGCCGACCGTCAGCGGCTTATGGGGATACGCAGTATTTT.

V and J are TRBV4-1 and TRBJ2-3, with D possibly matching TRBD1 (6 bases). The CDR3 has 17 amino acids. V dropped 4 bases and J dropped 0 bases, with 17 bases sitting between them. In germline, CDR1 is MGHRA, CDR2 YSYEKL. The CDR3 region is CASSLQGPGASTDTQYF. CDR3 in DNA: TGCGCCAGCAGCCTACAAGGTCCAGGGGCAAGCACAGATACGCAGTATTTT.

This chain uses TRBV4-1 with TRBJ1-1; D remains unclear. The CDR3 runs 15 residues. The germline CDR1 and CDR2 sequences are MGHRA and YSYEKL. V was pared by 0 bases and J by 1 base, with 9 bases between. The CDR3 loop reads CASSQEWQKNTEAFF. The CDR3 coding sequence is TGCGCCAGCAGCCAAGAATGGCAGAAGAACACTGAAGCTTTCTTT.

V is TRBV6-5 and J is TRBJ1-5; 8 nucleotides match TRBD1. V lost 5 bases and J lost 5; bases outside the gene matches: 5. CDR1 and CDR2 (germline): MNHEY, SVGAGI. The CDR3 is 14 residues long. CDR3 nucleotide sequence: TGTGCCAGCAGTCGACAGGGGATATATCAGCCCCAGCATTTT. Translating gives CASSRQGIYQPQHF.

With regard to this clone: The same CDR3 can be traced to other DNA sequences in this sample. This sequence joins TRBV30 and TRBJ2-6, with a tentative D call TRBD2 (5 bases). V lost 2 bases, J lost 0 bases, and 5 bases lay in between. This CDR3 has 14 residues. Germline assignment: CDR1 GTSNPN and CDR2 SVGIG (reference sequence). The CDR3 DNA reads TGTGCCTGGAGTCGGGGCTCTGGGGCCAACGTCCTGACTTTC. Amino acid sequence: CAWSRGSGANVLTF.

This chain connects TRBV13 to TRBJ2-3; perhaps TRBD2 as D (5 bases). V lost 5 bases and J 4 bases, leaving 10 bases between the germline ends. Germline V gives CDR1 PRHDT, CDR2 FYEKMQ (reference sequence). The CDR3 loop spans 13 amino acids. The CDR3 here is CASSRDSADTQYF. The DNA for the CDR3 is TGTGCCAGCAGCCGGGATAGCGCAGATACGCAGTATTTT.

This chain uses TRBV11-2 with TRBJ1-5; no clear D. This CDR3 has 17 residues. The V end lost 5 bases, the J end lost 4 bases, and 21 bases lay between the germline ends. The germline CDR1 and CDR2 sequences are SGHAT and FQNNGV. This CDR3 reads CASSLGDRKRGNQPQHF. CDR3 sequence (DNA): TGTGCCAGCAGCCTCGGAGATAGAAAGCGTGGGAATCAGCCCCAGCATTTT. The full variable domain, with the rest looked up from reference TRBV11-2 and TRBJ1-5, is EAGVAQSPRYKIIEKRQSVAFWCNPISGHATLYWYQQILGQGPKLLIQFQNNGVVDDSQLPKDRFSAERLKGVDSTLKIQPAKLEDSAVYLCASSLGDRKRGNQPQHFGDGTRLSIL.